The 27 T cell receptor beta chains reported below all come from one sample, sequenced in a study of cytomegalovirus exposure and HLA in healthy donors. The PCR used 60 Vbeta and 13 Jbeta primers. Assay used: immunoSEQ multiplex PCR; TCRdb lists only in-frame clones, some missing. This sample has hundreds of thousands of clones, with 78% found just once. The sequencing input was PBMCs. These receptors were obtained from a boy younger than 18 in good health and CMV-seronegative.

The chain recombines TRBV6-1 with TRBJ1-2, with TRBD1 matching over 12 bases. Germline CDR1 MNHNS, CDR2 SASEGT. V trimming: 0 bases; J trimming: 3 bases; junction bases outside the gene matches: 8. The CDR3 contains 18 residues. The CDR3 region is CASSEAMGTGGIDYGYTF. The CDR3 region has the DNA TGTGCCAGCAGTGAAGCGATGGGGACAGGGGGCATCGACTATGGCTACACCTTC.

This chain connects TRBV4-1 to TRBJ2-7; 8 nucleotides agree with TRBD2. Germline CDR1 reads MGHRA; CDR2 reads YSYEKL. With 4 bases clipped from V and 1 base from J, the junction kept 3 bases outside the gene matches. CDR3 length equals 14 residues. CDR3 residues: CASSLSGVSYEQYF. The CDR3 DNA is TGCGCCAGCAGCCTTAGCGGGGTATCCTACGAGCAGTACTTC.

This clone was picked up one time. V is TRBV7-9 and J is TRBJ2-7; 9 bases align to TRBD2. This CDR3 is 15 amino acids long. Germline V lookup: CDR1 SEHNR, CDR2 FQNEAQ (reference sequence). V gave up 1 base and J gave up 3 bases; unmatched junction bases: 4. For the CDR3, the DNA is TGTGCCAGCAGCTTAGGACTAGCGGATCGCTACGAGCAGTACTTC. Translation gives CASSLGLADRYEQYF.

The rearrangement links TRBV7-8 to TRBJ2-7, with TRBD1 matching over 7 bases. V shed 6 bases, J shed 3 bases, and the junction held 11 bases outside the gene matches. The germline CDR1 and CDR2 sequences are SGHVS and FQNEAQ. This CDR3 is 15 amino acids long. The CDR3 sequence: CASSPPEGQSYEQYF. The CDR3, as DNA: TGTGCCAGCAGTCCTCCCGAGGGACAGAGCTACGAGCAGTACTTC.

This rearrangement joins TRBV29-1 to TRBJ1-5, with D possibly being TRBD1 (6 bases). CDR1 and CDR2 from the germline V gene are SQVTM and ANQGSEA. This CDR3 is 15 amino acids long. The V gene lost 6 bases and the J gene lost 0 bases, with 15 bases spanning the gap. The CDR3 loop is CSVRQDGHSNQPQHF. DNA for the CDR3: TGCAGCGTCAGACAGGACGGGCATAGCAATCAGCCCCAGCATTTT. Supplemented by reference TRBV29-1 and TRBJ1-5, the full variable domain reads SAVISQKPSRDICQRGTSLTIQCQVDSQVTMMFWYRQQPGQSLTLIATANQGSEATYESGFVIDKFPISRPNLTFSTLTVSNMSPEDSSIYLCSVRQDGHSNQPQHFGDGTRLSIL.

The V call is TRBV11-2, the J call TRBJ1-1, with 7 nucleotides matching TRBD1. CDR3 size: 17 residues. With 5 bases clipped from V and 0 bases from J, the junction kept 12 bases outside the gene matches. Germline V gene lookup returns CDR1 SGHAT and CDR2 FQNNGV. DNA of the CDR3: TGTGCCAGCAGCCCAACAAGCCCGGGACAGATGAACACTGAAGCTTTCTTT. Protein product: CASSPTSPGQMNTEAFF.

The chain employs TRBV5-4 and TRBJ1-2; 9 bases are a match to TRBD1. V lost 7 bases and J lost 5; bases outside the gene matches: 15. Germline V CDR1 and CDR2: SGHNT, YYREEE (reference sequence). The CDR3 has 16 amino acids. CDR3 sequence reads: CASGTGTDRFAYGYTF. CDR3 coding DNA: TGTGCCAGCGGGACAGGGACGGATCGATTCGCATATGGCTACACCTTC.

The rearrangement links TRBV7-8 to TRBJ2-1; no clear D gene. Trimming cost V 5 bases and J 2 bases, with 16 bases left between them. Germline-derived CDR1 and CDR2 are SGHVS and FQNEAQ. CDR3 length equals 16 residues. This CDR3 is CASSPLAALAYNEQFF. The CDR3 bases are TGTGCCAGCAGCCCCCTGGCGGCATTAGCCTACAATGAGCAGTTCTTC.

This chain uses TRBV4-1 with TRBJ2-5; a possible D gene is TRBD1 (8 bases). The CDR3 is 15 amino acids. V gave up 3 bases and J gave up 4 bases, with 15 bases separating them. Germline V gives CDR1 MGHRA, CDR2 YSYEKL. The CDR3 DNA sequence: TGCGCCAGCAGCCACCTAAACAGGGGGGGAGAGACCCAGTACTTC. It yields the protein CASSHLNRGGETQYF.

This rearrangement joins TRBV27 to TRBJ2-7; D possibly corresponds to TRBD2 (6 bases). The germline V gene has CDR1 MNHEY and CDR2 SMNVEV (reference sequence). Trimming shortened V by 6 bases and J by 6 bases, and 12 bases separated the two germline ends. This CDR3 spans 12 amino acids. CDR3 amino acids: CASSVGGVEQYF. In DNA form, the CDR3 reads TGTGCCAGCAGCGTAGGAGGGGTCGAGCAGTACTTC.

The rearrangement uses TRBV5-1 and TRBJ2-3; TRBD2 agrees at 12 bases. J was trimmed by 0 bases and V by 3 bases; bases with no gene match: 5. Germline assignment: CDR1 SGHRS and CDR2 YFSETQ. This CDR3 comprises 17 residues. The CDR3: CASSSGLAGSSTDTQYF. The CDR3 DNA reads as TGCGCCAGCAGCTCCGGACTAGCGGGGTCTAGCACAGATACGCAGTATTTT.

V is TRBV19 and J is TRBJ2-7; 10 bases are a match to TRBD1. Germline trimming cut 5 bases from V and 2 bases from J; bases unmatched to any gene: 6. The CDR3 has 15 residues. In germline, CDR1 is LNHDA, CDR2 SQIVND (reference sequence). The CDR3 here is CASSERTGGTYEQYF. The CDR3, as DNA: TGTGCCAGTAGTGAACGGACAGGGGGAACCTACGAGCAGTACTTC.

V gene TRBV29-1 combines with J gene TRBJ1-1; D gene unclear. Trimming pared 0 bases from V and 11 bases from J, leaving 22 bases between. There are 15 residues in the CDR3. The V gene's germline CDR1 is SQVTM and CDR2 ANQGSEA. This chain's CDR3 is CSVEDRPEVPFAAFF. The CDR3 coding sequence is TGCAGCGTTGAAGATCGCCCAGAAGTACCGTTTGCTGCTTTCTTT.

A few counts support this clone. The gene calls are TRBV2 and TRBJ2-7, with D unresolved. The germline V and J ends were trimmed by 6 bases and 0 bases, with 15 bases remaining between them. This CDR3 spans 15 amino acids. Germline V CDR1 and CDR2: SNHLY, FYNNEI. The CDR3 loop is CASRSRLWSSYEQYF. The CDR3 DNA is TGTGCCAGCAGATCTAGGTTGTGGAGCTCCTACGAGCAGTACTTC.

This clone occurred a few times. The chain couples TRBV9 to TRBJ2-7; a weak D match, TRBD1 (6 bases). Germline assignment: CDR1 SGDLS and CDR2 YYNGEE. V lost 0 bases and J 4 bases, leaving 14 bases between the germline ends. The CDR3 covers 15 residues. The CDR3 coding sequence is TGTGCCAGCAGCGTAGAGCAGGGGCGCGGTTACGAGCAGTACTTC. Translation: CASSVEQGRGYEQYF.

This clone was found once. This chain uses TRBV7-5 with TRBJ2-7; the D call of TRBD1 is as the table states it, not checked on the DNA. TRBV7-5 is labeled a pseudogene. The CDR3 totals 14 residues. The CDR3 region is CVRSLGDRGYGQYF. In nucleotides, the CDR3 is TGTGTCAGAAGCTTAGGGGACAGGGGATACGGGCAGTACTTC.

The gene calls are TRBV29-1 and TRBJ2-7, with D possibly matching TRBD1 (6 bases). CDR1 and CDR2 (germline): SQVTM, ANQGSEA. The CDR3 is 14 amino acids. V was pared by 4 bases and J by 2 bases, with 15 bases between. The CDR3: CSVAAGGGPYEQYF. The CDR3 nucleotides are TGCAGCGTTGCTGCTGGGGGCGGGCCCTACGAGCAGTACTTC.

V usage is TRBV13 and J usage is TRBJ1-3; D perhaps matches TRBD1 (6 bases). The CDR3 runs to 14 residues. The germline gives CDR1 PRHDT, CDR2 FYEKMQ (reference sequence). The V end was cut by 0 bases, the J end by 6 bases, with 9 bases between. CDR3 in DNA: TGTGCCAGCAGCTTAGGAGGGGGTACAAACACCATATATTTT. Translated: CASSLGGGTNTIYF.

Of note for this clone: Other nucleotide sequences from this sample produce the same CDR3. The gene calls are TRBV5-1 and TRBJ2-1; a possible D gene is TRBD1 (6 bases). The germline V and J ends were trimmed by 2 bases and 3 bases, with 6 bases remaining between them. Per germline, CDR1 SGHRS and CDR2 YFSETQ. The CDR3 has 13 amino acids. Here the CDR3 DNA reads TGCGCCAGCAGCTTAGGGGGCTACAATGAGCAGTTCTTC. Its protein is CASSLGGYNEQFF.

The chain carries TRBV5-1 and TRBJ2-2; 10 bases align to TRBD2. Germline CDR1 is SGHRS and CDR2 is YFSETQ. The CDR3 is 16 amino acids. With V trimmed by 4 bases and J by 1 base, 4 bases remained unmatched. CDR3 nucleotides: TGCGCCAGCAGCGAAGCGGGAGGGCAGAACACCGGGGAGCTGTTTTTT. Translated: CASSEAGGQNTGELFF.

The chain is built from TRBV10-3 and TRBJ1-3; D is uncertain. The CDR3 loop spans 14 amino acids. V dropped 6 bases and J dropped 0 bases, with 9 bases sitting between them. The V gene's germline CDR1 is ENHRY and CDR2 SYGVKD. The CDR3 region has the DNA TGTGCCATCAGCGTACTGAACTCTGGAAACACCATATATTTT. Translated: CAISVLNSGNTIYF.

This chain links TRBV7-2 with TRBJ2-7; 9 bases fit TRBD2. Germline V CDR1 and CDR2: SGHTA, FQGNSA. V was clipped by 4 bases and J by 2 bases; unmatched bases: 6. CDR3 length: 15 residues. CDR3 loop: CASSWKAGGPYEQYF. As DNA, the CDR3 is TGTGCCAGCAGCTGGAAAGCGGGGGGCCCCTACGAGCAGTACTTC.

The chain carries TRBV11-3 and TRBJ2-7; 8 bases map to TRBD1. CDR1 is SGHNT, CDR2 YENEEA, per germline. This CDR3 has 16 amino acids. V lost 6 bases and J lost 5; bases outside the gene matches: 15. The CDR3 DNA sequence: TGTGCCAGCAGAAGCCCCTTGACAGGGGCTTCGGACGAGCAGTACTTC. Encoded protein: CASRSPLTGASDEQYF. The entire variable domain, with the rest obtained from reference TRBV11-3 and TRBJ2-7, is as follows: EAGVVQSPRYKIIEKKQPVAFWCNPISGHNTLYWYLQNLGQGPELLIRYENEEAVDDSQLPKDRFSAERLKGVDSTLKIQPAELGDSAVYLCASRSPLTGASDEQYFGPGTRLTVT.

The J gene is TRBJ1-3, the V gene TRBV6-1; D might be TRBD1 (5 bases). Germline V gives CDR1 MNHNS, CDR2 SASEGT. V was pared by 8 bases and J by 9 bases, with 11 bases between. This CDR3 comprises 11 residues. CDR3 coding DNA: TGTGCCAGCTCCGGGGGGGGCACCATATATTTT. Translation gives CASSGGGTIYF.

This clone was recorded once. This chain uses TRBV6-5 with TRBJ2-1; TRBD2 aligns across 8 bases. J was trimmed by 8 bases and V by 10 bases; bases with no gene match: 16. CDR1 is MNHEY, CDR2 SVGAGI, per germline. The CDR3 has 15 residues. CDR3 in DNA: TGTGCCACCACCCTCGCGGGAGGAATTTTGGATGAGCAGTTCTTC. This translates into CATTLAGGILDEQFF.

The J gene is TRBJ2-1, the V gene TRBV15, with TRBD1 identical over 9 bases. There are 18 residues in the CDR3. Germline CDR1 reads LNHNV; CDR2 reads YYDKDF (reference sequence). Unmatched junction bases numbered 13, after V lost 0 bases and J lost 7 bases. Here the CDR3 reads CATSRDAALQGARNEQFF. CDR3 DNA: TGTGCCACCAGCAGAGATGCGGCGTTACAGGGGGCGCGAAATGAGCAGTTCTTC.

This chain uses TRBV2 with TRBJ2-7, with D possibly being TRBD2 (6 bases). The CDR3 extends over 13 amino acids. The germline V gene has CDR1 SNHLY and CDR2 FYNNEI. V was cut by 6 bases and J by 7 bases, with 16 bases left in between. Here the CDR3 DNA reads TGTGCCAGCAGCCCCTGGAGGGGTGGGGAGCAGTACTTC. Translating it yields CASSPWRGGEQYF.